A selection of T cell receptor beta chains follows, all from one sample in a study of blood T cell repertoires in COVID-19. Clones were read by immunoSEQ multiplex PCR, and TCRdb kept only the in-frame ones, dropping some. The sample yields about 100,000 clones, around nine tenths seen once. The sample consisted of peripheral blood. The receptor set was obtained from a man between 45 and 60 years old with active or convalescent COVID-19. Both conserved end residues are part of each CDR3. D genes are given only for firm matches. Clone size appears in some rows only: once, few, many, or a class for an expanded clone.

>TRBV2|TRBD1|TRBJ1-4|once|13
TGTGCCAGCATCACAGGGGGAGATGAAAAACTGTTTTTT
CASITGGDEKLFF
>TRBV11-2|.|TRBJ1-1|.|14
TGTGCCAGCAGCTTAGATAACAGGGACACTGAAGCTTTCTTT
CASSLDNRDTEAFF
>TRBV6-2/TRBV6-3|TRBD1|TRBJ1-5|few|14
TGTGCCAGCAGTTACTCGACAGGGCATCAGCCCCAGCATTTT
CASSYSTGHQPQHF
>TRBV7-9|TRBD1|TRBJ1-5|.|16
TGTGCCAGCAGCTTAGCATCGGACAGGGGGCTTCAGCCCCAGCATTTT
CASSLASDRGLQPQHF
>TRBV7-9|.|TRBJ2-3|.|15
TGTGCCAGCAGCTTGTTTTCGGGGAGCACAGATACGCAGTATTTT
CASSLFSGSTDTQYF
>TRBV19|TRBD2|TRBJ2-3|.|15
TGTGCCAGTAGCTTACCTAGCGGGAGCACAGATACGCAGTATTTT
CASSLPSGSTDTQYF
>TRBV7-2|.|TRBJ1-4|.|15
TGTGCCAGCAGCAAGACAGTTGCAACTAATGAAAAACTGTTTTTT
CASSKTVATNEKLFF
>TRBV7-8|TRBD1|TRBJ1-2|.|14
TGTGCCAGCAGCACCGACAGGGGAACGGATGGCTACACCTTC
CASSTDRGTDGYTF
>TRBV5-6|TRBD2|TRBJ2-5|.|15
TGTGCCAGCAGCTTGGAGCGGGGGGGCGTGGAGACCCAGTACTTC
CASSLERGGVETQYF
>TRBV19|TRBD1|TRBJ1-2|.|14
TGTGCCAGTAGCACAGGGGGCGCTGGCTATGGCTACACCTTC
CASSTGGAGYGYTF
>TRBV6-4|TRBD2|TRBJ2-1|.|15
TGTGCCAGCAGCAAAGCGGGGGGCTTAAGGAATGAGCAGTTCTTC
CASSKAGGLRNEQFF
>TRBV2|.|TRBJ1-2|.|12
TGTGCCAGCAGGGGCGGGAACTATGGCTACACCTTC
CASRGGNYGYTF
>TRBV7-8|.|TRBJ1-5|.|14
TGTGCCAGCAGCGGGGGGGACATTAATCAGCCCCAGCATTTT
CASSGGDINQPQHF
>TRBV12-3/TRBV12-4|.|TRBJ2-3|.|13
TGTGCCAGCAGTTTACTAGCATCGGATACGCAGTATTTT
CASSLLASDTQYF
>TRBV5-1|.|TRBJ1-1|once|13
TGCGCCAGCAGCTTGGGGCAGATCAGTGCAACTTTCTTT
CASSLGQISATFF
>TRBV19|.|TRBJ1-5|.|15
TGTGCCAGTAGTATAGGTTTCTATAGCAATCAGCCCCAGCATTTT
CASSIGFYSNQPQHF
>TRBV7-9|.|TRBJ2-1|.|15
TGTGCCAGCAGCTTACGGGGTAGTAACTACAATGAGCAGTTCTTC
CASSLRGSNYNEQFF
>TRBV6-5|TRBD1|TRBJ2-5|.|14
TGTGCCAGCAGTTTCCAAGGGGGCCCGGAGACCCAGTACTTC
CASSFQGGPETQYF
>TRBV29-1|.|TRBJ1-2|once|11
TGCAGCGTTCGGAATTGGGGGGACTACACCTTC
CSVRNWGDYTF
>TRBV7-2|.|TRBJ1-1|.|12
TGTGCCAGCACCTTTCGGGGCACTGAAGCTTTCTTT
CASTFRGTEAFF
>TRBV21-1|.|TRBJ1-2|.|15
TGTGCCAGCAGTCTCCCGTTCCAGGTTAACTATGGCTACACCTTC
CASSLPFQVNYGYTF
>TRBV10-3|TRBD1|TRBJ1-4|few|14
TGTGCCGTAAGGACAGGCCGGACTAATGAAAAACTGTTTTTT
CAVRTGRTNEKLFF
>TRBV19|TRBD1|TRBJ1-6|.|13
TGTGCCAGTCTCGGACAGGGGGGTTCACCCCTCCACTTT
CASLGQGGSPLHF
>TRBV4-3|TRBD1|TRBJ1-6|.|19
TGCGCCAGCAGCCAAGGGATCACAGGAGGACAGGGTGGTAATTCACCCCTCCACTTT
CASSQGITGGQGGNSPLHF
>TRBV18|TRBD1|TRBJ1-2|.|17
TGTGCCAGCTCACCACCCCAGGGGGGTATAGCTAACTATGGCTACACCTTC
CASSPPQGGIANYGYTF
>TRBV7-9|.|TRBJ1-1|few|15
TGTGCCAGCAGCGGAGACAGCTCCATGAACACTGAAGCTTTCTTT
CASSGDSSMNTEAFF
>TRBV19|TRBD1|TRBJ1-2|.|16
TGTGCCAGTAGTATAGATCCTGTGGACAGGAACTATGGCTACACCTTC
CASSIDPVDRNYGYTF
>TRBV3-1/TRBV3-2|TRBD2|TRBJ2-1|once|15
TGTGCCAGCAGCCAAGGCGCGGGGGGGCGGAATGAGCAGTTCTTC
CASSQGAGGRNEQFF
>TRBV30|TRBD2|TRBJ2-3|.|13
TGTGCCTGGAGTGGGGGGGGAACAGATACGCAGTATTTT
CAWSGGGTDTQYF
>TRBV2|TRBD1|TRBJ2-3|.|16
TGTGCCAGCAGCCCCGGGACAGGGGGGGTCACAGATACGCAGTATTTT
CASSPGTGGVTDTQYF
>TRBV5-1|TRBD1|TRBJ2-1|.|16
TGCGCCAGCAGCTGGGGGACAGGGGGCCGAGACAATGAGCAGTTCTTC
CASSWGTGGRDNEQFF
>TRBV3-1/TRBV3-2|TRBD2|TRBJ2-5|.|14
TGTGCCAGCAGCCCAGCGGGGGGGCAAGAGACCCAGTACTTC
CASSPAGGQETQYF
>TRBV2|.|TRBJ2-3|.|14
TGTGCCAGCAGTGGTAACAGCTACACAGATACGCAGTATTTT
CASSGNSYTDTQYF
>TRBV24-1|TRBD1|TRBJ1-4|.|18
TGTGCCACCAGTGGACGTCCGGGACAGGGTGCAACTAATGAAAAACTGTTTTTT
CATSGRPGQGATNEKLFF
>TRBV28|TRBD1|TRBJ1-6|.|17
TGTGCCAGCAGTTGGAGCTACCTCGGACAGGGAGGTTCACCCCTCCACTTT
CASSWSYLGQGGSPLHF
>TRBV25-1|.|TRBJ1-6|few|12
TGTGCCAGCAATAGTTATAATTCACCCCTCCACTTT
CASNSYNSPLHF
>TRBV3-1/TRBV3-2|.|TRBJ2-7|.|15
TGTGCCAGCAGCCTAGGGGGATTGAGCTCCTACGAGCAGTACTTC
CASSLGGLSSYEQYF
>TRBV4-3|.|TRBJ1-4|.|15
TGCGCCAGCAGCCCTCGGCCGGGAAAGAATGAAAAACTGTTTTTT
CASSPRPGKNEKLFF
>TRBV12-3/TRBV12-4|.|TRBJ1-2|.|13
TGTGCCAGCAGTTGGGGGGGCGGGGATGGCTACACCTTC
CASSWGGGDGYTF
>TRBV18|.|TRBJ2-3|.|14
TGTGCCAGCTCACCACCGGCAGGGTTTAATACGCAGTATTTT
CASSPPAGFNTQYF
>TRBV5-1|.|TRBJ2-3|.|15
TGCGCCAGCAGCTTGGGGACAGTCAGCACAGATACGCAGTATTTT
CASSLGTVSTDTQYF
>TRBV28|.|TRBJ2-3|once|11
TGTGCCAGCAGTTTACTAGATACGCAGTATTTT
CASSLLDTQYF
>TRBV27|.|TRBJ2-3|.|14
TGTGCCAGCAGTTTAGTATATAGCACAGATACGCAGTATTTT
CASSLVYSTDTQYF
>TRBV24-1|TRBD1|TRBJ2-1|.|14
TGTGCCACCTCGGACGGACAGGGGGGCAATGAGCAGTTCTTC
CATSDGQGGNEQFF